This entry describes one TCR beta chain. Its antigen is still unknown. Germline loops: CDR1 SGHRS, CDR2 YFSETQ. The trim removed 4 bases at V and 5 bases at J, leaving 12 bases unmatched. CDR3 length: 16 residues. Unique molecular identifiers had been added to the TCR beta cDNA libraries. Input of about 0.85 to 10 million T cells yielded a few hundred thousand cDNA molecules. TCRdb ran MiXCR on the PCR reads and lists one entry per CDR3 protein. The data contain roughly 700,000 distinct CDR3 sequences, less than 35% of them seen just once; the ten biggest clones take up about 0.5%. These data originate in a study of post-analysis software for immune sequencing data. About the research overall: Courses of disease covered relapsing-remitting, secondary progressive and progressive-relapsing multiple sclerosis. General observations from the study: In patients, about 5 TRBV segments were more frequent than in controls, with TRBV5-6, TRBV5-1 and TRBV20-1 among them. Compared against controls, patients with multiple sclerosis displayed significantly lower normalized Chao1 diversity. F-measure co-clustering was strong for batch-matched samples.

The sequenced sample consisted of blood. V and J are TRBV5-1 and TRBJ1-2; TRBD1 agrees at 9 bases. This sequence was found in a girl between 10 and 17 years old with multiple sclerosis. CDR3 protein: CASSTIQGAKLYGYTF. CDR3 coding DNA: TGCGCCAGCAGCACCATACAGGGGGCGAAATTGTATGGCTACACCTTC.